A selection of T cell receptor beta chains follows, all from one sample in a study of blood T cell repertoires in COVID-19. Generated by immunoSEQ multiplex PCR, the TCRdb table keeps only in-frame clones and is missing some. The sample includes some 90,000 clones, around 88% of them seen just once. Source material: peripheral blood. These receptors were collected from an elderly man with active or convalescent COVID-19. CDR3s include the opening cysteine and the closing phenylalanine or tryptophan. D genes are given only for firm matches. Size tells how often a clone was seen (once, few, many) or the class of an expanded clone, and some rows leave it out.

clone size	V gene	D gene	J gene	CDR3 protein	CDR3 DNA
NA	TRBV7-3	NA	TRBJ2-2	CASSPTLGSGELFF	TGTGCCAGCAGCCCGACTTTAGGTTCTGGGGAGCTGTTTTTT
NA	TRBV29-1	TRBD1	TRBJ2-5	CSVNLQGGRETQYF	TGCAGCGTTAATCTACAGGGGGGTCGGGAGACCCAGTACTTC
NA	TRBV14	NA	TRBJ1-2	CASSQAGEVWGYTF	TGTGCCAGCAGCCAAGCAGGGGAAGTTTGGGGCTACACCTTC
NA	TRBV14	NA	TRBJ2-3	CASSQVIGGSPTDTQYF	TGTGCCAGCAGCCAAGTCATCGGGGGTAGTCCCACAGATACGCAGTATTTT
NA	TRBV19	NA	TRBJ2-6	CASSGGPGANVLTF	TGTGCCAGTAGTGGTGGGCCCGGGGCCAACGTCCTGACTTTC
NA	TRBV28	TRBD2	TRBJ2-2	CASSGTTTGELFF	TGTGCCAGTAGCGGGACGACCACCGGGGAGCTGTTTTTT
once	TRBV7-9	TRBD2	TRBJ2-5	CASSELAGGVETQYF	TGTGCCAGCAGCGAACTAGCGGGAGGGGTGGAGACCCAGTACTTC
NA	TRBV2	TRBD1	TRBJ1-1	CASRNRGPEAFF	TGTGCCAGCAGGAACAGGGGCCCTGAAGCTTTCTTT
NA	TRBV15	TRBD1	TRBJ2-2	CATSIDRAGELFF	TGTGCCACCAGCATCGACAGGGCAGGGGAGCTGTTTTTT
NA	TRBV7-2	NA	TRBJ1-5	CASSLLPGAVPQHF	TGTGCCAGCAGCTTACTCCCAGGGGCAGTACCCCAGCATTTT
once	TRBV29-1	TRBD1	TRBJ2-7	CSASGQGLYEQYF	TGCAGCGCTTCCGGACAGGGTTTGTACGAGCAGTACTTC
NA	TRBV6-5	TRBD1	TRBJ2-7	CASKTGTGAYEQYF	TGTGCCAGCAAGACCGGGACAGGGGCCTACGAGCAGTACTTC
few	TRBV18	TRBD2	TRBJ2-1	CASSPPVLAKGNEQFF	TGTGCCAGCTCACCACCGGTACTAGCGAAGGGCAATGAGCAGTTCTTC
NA	TRBV29-1	TRBD1	TRBJ1-2	CSVDSSGTGSGGYTF	TGCAGCGTTGATTCCTCCGGGACAGGGAGTGGTGGCTACACCTTC
NA	TRBV5-1	NA	TRBJ2-3	CASSLVPTDTQYF	TGCGCCAGCAGTCTAGTGCCAACAGATACGCAGTATTTT
NA	TRBV5-4	NA	TRBJ2-1	CASSLQGGDEQFF	TGTGCCAGCAGCTTGCAGGGGGGCGATGAGCAGTTCTTC
NA	TRBV5-1	NA	TRBJ1-1	CASSWGSPGTEAFF	TGCGCCAGCAGCTGGGGCAGTCCGGGCACTGAAGCTTTCTTT
NA	TRBV10-3	TRBD2	TRBJ2-2	CAISGSGSPTGELFF	TGTGCCATCAGTGGTAGCGGGAGTCCCACCGGAGAGCTGTTTTTT
NA	TRBV7-2	NA	TRBJ2-2	CASSPLGGTGELFF	TGTGCCAGCAGTCCACTCGGGGGCACCGGGGAGCTGTTTTTT
few	TRBV4-3	NA	TRBJ1-6	CASSQDKGDSPLHF	TGCGCCAGCAGCCAAGATAAGGGGGATTCACCCCTCCACTTT
NA	TRBV27	TRBD2	TRBJ2-5	CASSGGLAGGRRGETQYF	TGTGCCAGCAGTGGCGGACTAGCGGGAGGGAGGAGGGGAGAGACCCAGTACTTC
NA	TRBV5-1	TRBD1	TRBJ1-1	CASSLVRRGTGSEAFF	TGCGCCAGCAGCTTGGTTCGCAGGGGGACAGGTTCTGAAGCTTTCTTT
NA	TRBV4-3	NA	TRBJ2-2	CASSQEVATNTGELFF	TGCGCCAGCAGCCAAGAGGTAGCGACGAACACCGGGGAGCTGTTTTTT
NA	TRBV19	NA	TRBJ2-3	CASRLGGITDTQYF	TGTGCCAGTAGACTAGGAGGGATCACAGATACGCAGTATTTT
once	TRBV11-3	TRBD2	TRBJ2-1	CASSLQGSGRYNEQFF	TGTGCCAGCAGCTTACAAGGTAGCGGGAGGTACAATGAGCAGTTCTTC
NA	TRBV19	NA	TRBJ1-5	CASSIDPGGGNQPQHF	TGTGCCAGTAGTATAGATCCCGGGGGTGGCAATCAGCCCCAGCATTTT
NA	TRBV2	TRBD1	TRBJ1-5	CASSRQGGQPQHF	TGTGCCAGCAGTAGACAGGGTGGCCAGCCCCAGCATTTT
NA	TRBV11-2	TRBD2	TRBJ2-7	CASSFQISNGGETYEQYF	TGTGCCAGCAGCTTCCAAATATCGAACGGGGGGGAAACCTACGAGCAGTACTTC
NA	TRBV4-3	TRBD1	TRBJ2-1	CASSQEVTGGPDEQFF	TGCGCCAGCAGCCAAGAGGTAACAGGGGGTCCGGATGAGCAGTTCTTC
NA	TRBV4-3	TRBD2	TRBJ2-7	CASSPRIPSGRAEGTYEQYF	TGCGCCAGCAGTCCCCGCATACCTAGCGGGAGGGCAGAGGGAACCTACGAGCAGTACTTC
NA	TRBV5-1	TRBD1	TRBJ2-3	CASGMGQGIADTQYF	TGCGCCAGCGGAATGGGACAGGGTATCGCAGATACGCAGTATTTT
NA	TRBV16	NA	TRBJ1-1	CASSQSAVPEAFF	TGTGCCAGCAGCCAATCTGCGGTCCCTGAAGCTTTCTTT
NA	TRBV4-2	TRBD2	TRBJ2-3	CASSSRGGQGDTQYF	TGTGCCAGCAGCTCCCGGGGGGGGCAGGGAGATACGCAGTATTTT
NA	TRBV6-2/TRBV6-3	TRBD1	TRBJ1-1	CASSPPDRGQNTEAFF	TGTGCCAGCAGTCCGCCGGACAGGGGTCAGAACACTGAAGCTTTCTTT
once	TRBV19	NA	TRBJ1-3	CASSTQGHGSGNTIYF	TGTGCCAGTAGTACCCAGGGCCATGGTTCTGGAAACACCATATATTTT
NA	TRBV28	TRBD1	TRBJ1-5	CASSIEQGYQPQHF	TGTGCCAGCAGTATCGAACAGGGGTATCAGCCCCAGCATTTT
NA	TRBV5-1	NA	TRBJ2-3	CASSLYSGTDTQYF	TGCGCCAGCAGCCTCTATTCGGGTACAGATACGCAGTATTTT
NA	TRBV7-3	TRBD2	TRBJ2-3	CASSFIAGGGTDTQYF	TGTGCCAGCAGCTTTATAGCGGGAGGGGGCACAGATACGCAGTATTTT
NA	TRBV4-3	NA	TRBJ1-6	CASSHDPDNNSPLHF	TGCGCCAGCAGCCACGACCCGGACAATAATTCACCCCTCCACTTT
NA	TRBV6-5	TRBD1	TRBJ1-2	CASSYGRQGDGYTF	TGTGCCAGCAGTTACGGCAGACAGGGGGATGGCTACACCTTC
NA	TRBV5-1	NA	TRBJ1-1	CASTLSFDRRNTEAFF	TGCGCCAGCACCTTGAGTTTTGACAGGAGGAACACTGAAGCTTTCTTT
NA	TRBV18	TRBD1	TRBJ1-5	CASSPLRDSLWHF	TGTGCCAGCTCACCCCTCCGGGACAGCCTTTGGCATTTT